The entry below gives a single TCR beta chain sequence along with its context. This record belongs to a study of blood T cell repertoires in COVID-19. About the study: Italy, Spain and the United States were the sources of the convalescent and acute COVID-19 samples. Nucleic acid was either cDNA or gDNA, and it came from T cells, B-cell-depleted T cells, or PBMCs.

Germline trimming cut 6 bases from V and 1 base from J; bases unmatched to any gene: 9. Germline assignment: CDR1 MDHEN and CDR2 SYDVKM. This CDR3 has 16 residues. Original handling: Researchers report that nucleated cell counts were estimated from reference gene primer amplification. The assay was immunoSEQ multiplex PCR, and TCRdb's table has in-frame clones only and misses some. That table furnishes V, J and clone size, whereas the DNA furnished D and trimming. The table has 150,000 to 200,000 clones, 83% seen once; the top ten hold 1.5%. The chain recombines TRBV28 with TRBJ2-1; 7 nucleotides agree with TRBD1. The sequenced sample consisted of peripheral blood. The receptor was isolated from a human donor in a cohort sampled during active COVID-19. The CDR3 sequence: CASSRGGRASYNEQFF. The DNA for the CDR3 is TGTGCCAGCAGCCGAGGGGGCAGGGCGTCCTACAATGAGCAGTTCTTC. Supplemented by reference TRBV28 and TRBJ2-1, the full variable domain reads DVKVTQSSRYLVKRTGEKVFLECVQDMDHENMFWYRQDPGLGLRLIYFSYDVKMKEKGDIPEGYSVSREKKERFSLILESASTNQTSMYLCASSRGGRASYNEQFFGPGTRLTVL.